A selection of T cell receptor beta chains follows, all from one sample in a study of blood T cell repertoires in COVID-19. TCRdb's table, derived via immunoSEQ multiplex PCR, lists solely in-frame clones and lacks some. Altogether 400,000 to 450,000 clones are present, 86% being singletons, with the ten largest covering almost 1.5%. The sequenced sample consisted of peripheral blood. The receptors were gathered from a woman aged 25 to 45 with active or convalescent COVID-19. Both conserved end residues are part of each CDR3. Each record gives: CDR3 DNA, CDR3 protein, D gene, J gene, V gene, clone size. The D gene is left open where the match is weak. Expanded clones are given a class, and other clones once, few, many or no size at all.

CDR3nt: TGCGCCAGCAGCTTGGGCCTAGCGGGAGAGAAAGGAGCTGAGCAGTTCTTC
CDR3aa: CASSLGLAGEKGAEQFF
d_gene: TRBD2
j_gene: TRBJ2-1
v_gene: TRBV5-1
abundance: few

CDR3nt: TGTGCCAGCAGGGAGGGAATCTCCTACGAGCAGTACTTC
CDR3aa: CASREGISYEQYF
d_gene: NA
j_gene: TRBJ2-7
v_gene: TRBV3-1/TRBV3-2
abundance: NA

CDR3nt: TGTGCCAGCTCACTTCAGGGAGGACCCACAGATACGCAGTATTTT
CDR3aa: CASSLQGGPTDTQYF
d_gene: NA
j_gene: TRBJ2-3
v_gene: TRBV18
abundance: NA

CDR3nt: TGTGCCAGCAGGCCGACACAGGGGGCTGATTCACCCCTCCACTTT
CDR3aa: CASRPTQGADSPLHF
d_gene: TRBD1
j_gene: TRBJ1-6
v_gene: TRBV6-5
abundance: NA

CDR3nt: TGCGCCAGCAGTGAGGGGACAAGCTATGGCTACACCTTC
CDR3aa: CASSEGTSYGYTF
d_gene: NA
j_gene: TRBJ1-2
v_gene: TRBV10-1
abundance: NA

CDR3nt: TGTGCCAGCAGCTTAGGAGGAAAAGAGACCCAGTACTTC
CDR3aa: CASSLGGKETQYF
d_gene: NA
j_gene: TRBJ2-5
v_gene: TRBV7-8
abundance: NA

CDR3nt: TGTGCCAGCAAATCAGGGGGAGTTGGAGCTAATGAAAAACTGTTTTTT
CDR3aa: CASKSGGVGANEKLFF
d_gene: TRBD1
j_gene: TRBJ1-4
v_gene: TRBV19
abundance: NA

CDR3nt: TGTGCCAGCAGGGGGACAGGGGATGGCTACACCTTC
CDR3aa: CASRGTGDGYTF
d_gene: TRBD1
j_gene: TRBJ1-2
v_gene: TRBV2
abundance: NA

CDR3nt: TGTGCCATCAGTGAGTCCGGAGCGGGGGCAGGGAATGATGGCTACACCTTC
CDR3aa: CAISESGAGAGNDGYTF
d_gene: NA
j_gene: TRBJ1-2
v_gene: TRBV10-3
abundance: NA

CDR3nt: TGTGCCAGCAGTTTACCATTGACAGTCTATGGCTACACCTTC
CDR3aa: CASSLPLTVYGYTF
d_gene: NA
j_gene: TRBJ1-2
v_gene: TRBV2
abundance: NA

CDR3nt: TGTGCCTGGAGTGTACGAGACTCCTACAATGAGCAGTTCTTC
CDR3aa: CAWSVRDSYNEQFF
d_gene: NA
j_gene: TRBJ2-1
v_gene: TRBV30
abundance: NA

CDR3nt: TGTGCCAGCAGATCACAGGGACCTGGAAACACCATATATTTT
CDR3aa: CASRSQGPGNTIYF
d_gene: NA
j_gene: TRBJ1-3
v_gene: TRBV11-1
abundance: NA

CDR3nt: TGTGCCAGCAGTGAAGCCCCCGGCAGGGACACTGAAGCTTTCTTT
CDR3aa: CASSEAPGRDTEAFF
d_gene: NA
j_gene: TRBJ1-1
v_gene: TRBV6-1
abundance: NA

CDR3nt: TGCGCCAGCAGCTTGGCCCCATCTCAAGGGGCTGAAGCTTTCTTT
CDR3aa: CASSLAPSQGAEAFF
d_gene: NA
j_gene: TRBJ1-1
v_gene: TRBV5-1
abundance: NA

CDR3nt: TGTGCCAGCAGCGTCTTGGAGGGATTCTACAATGAGCAGTTCTTC
CDR3aa: CASSVLEGFYNEQFF
d_gene: NA
j_gene: TRBJ2-1
v_gene: TRBV2
abundance: NA

CDR3nt: TGCGCCAGCAGCTCACAGGGAAGTGGCACTGAAGCTTTCTTT
CDR3aa: CASSSQGSGTEAFF
d_gene: NA
j_gene: TRBJ1-1
v_gene: TRBV5-1
abundance: NA

CDR3nt: TGTGCCAGTCACGAGGGGCCTAGCGGGGGGTTCACAGATACGCAGTATTTT
CDR3aa: CASHEGPSGGFTDTQYF
d_gene: TRBD2
j_gene: TRBJ2-3
v_gene: TRBV2
abundance: NA

CDR3nt: TGCGCCAGCAGCCAAGAGGGGACAGGGCTCCAAGAGACCCAGTACTTC
CDR3aa: CASSQEGTGLQETQYF
d_gene: TRBD1
j_gene: TRBJ2-5
v_gene: TRBV4-1
abundance: NA

CDR3nt: TGTGCCAGCAGTACTGACAGGTGGCGGAACACTGAAGCTTTCTTT
CDR3aa: CASSTDRWRNTEAFF
d_gene: NA
j_gene: TRBJ1-1
v_gene: TRBV2
abundance: NA

CDR3nt: TGTGCCAGCAGCCGTCGGACTAGCGGGAGTCCGAGCTCCTACAATGAGCAGTTCTTC
CDR3aa: CASSRRTSGSPSSYNEQFF
d_gene: TRBD2
j_gene: TRBJ2-1
v_gene: TRBV2
abundance: NA

CDR3nt: TGTGCCAGCAGTTATTTACAGTCGTTGACTGGGGCCAACGTCCTGACTTTC
CDR3aa: CASSYLQSLTGANVLTF
d_gene: NA
j_gene: TRBJ2-6
v_gene: TRBV6-2/TRBV6-3
abundance: NA

CDR3nt: TGCGCCAGCACCCCGGGACAGGCCTATGGCTACACCTTC
CDR3aa: CASTPGQAYGYTF
d_gene: TRBD1
j_gene: TRBJ1-2
v_gene: TRBV5-1
abundance: once

CDR3nt: TGCAGCGTTGTAGGGGGCGATGAAAAACTGTTTTTT
CDR3aa: CSVVGGDEKLFF
d_gene: TRBD1
j_gene: TRBJ1-4
v_gene: TRBV29-1
abundance: NA

CDR3nt: TGTGCCAGCAACGAAGGAGGGTCGGGAGCTTTCTTT
CDR3aa: CASNEGGSGAFF
d_gene: NA
j_gene: TRBJ1-1
v_gene: TRBV2
abundance: NA

CDR3nt: TGCGCCAGCAGCTTGGCTCAAGGGAGCCCTGAAGCTTTCTTT
CDR3aa: CASSLAQGSPEAFF
d_gene: NA
j_gene: TRBJ1-1
v_gene: TRBV5-1
abundance: NA

CDR3nt: TGTGCCACCAGTGTGGGACAGGGAAGTTACAATGAGCAGTTCTTC
CDR3aa: CATSVGQGSYNEQFF
d_gene: TRBD1
j_gene: TRBJ2-1
v_gene: TRBV24-1
abundance: NA

CDR3nt: TGTGCCAGTAAAGCACTAGCTGAAAGTGGAGAGACCCAGTACTTC
CDR3aa: CASKALAESGETQYF
d_gene: NA
j_gene: TRBJ2-5
v_gene: TRBV19
abundance: NA

CDR3nt: TGTGCCAGCAGCTGGGGACTAGCGGGGACAGATACGCAGTATTTT
CDR3aa: CASSWGLAGTDTQYF
d_gene: TRBD2
j_gene: TRBJ2-3
v_gene: TRBV5-4
abundance: NA

CDR3nt: TGTGCCAGCAGCTTGGCATTTCGGGGGGATAAAACAGATACGCAGTATTTT
CDR3aa: CASSLAFRGDKTDTQYF
d_gene: TRBD2
j_gene: TRBJ2-3
v_gene: TRBV5-6
abundance: NA

CDR3nt: TGTGCCAGCTCACCTCCGGGACAGACAAACTACGAGCAGTACTTC
CDR3aa: CASSPPGQTNYEQYF
d_gene: TRBD1
j_gene: TRBJ2-7
v_gene: TRBV18
abundance: NA

CDR3nt: TGTGCCAGCAGCTTAGGGCAGGGGGCTCACGAGCAGTACTTC
CDR3aa: CASSLGQGAHEQYF
d_gene: TRBD1
j_gene: TRBJ2-7
v_gene: TRBV13
abundance: NA

CDR3nt: TGTGCCACCAGCAGAGATCCAGGGGCATCCTACGAGCAGTACTTC
CDR3aa: CATSRDPGASYEQYF
d_gene: NA
j_gene: TRBJ2-7
v_gene: TRBV15
abundance: NA

CDR3nt: TGCGCCAGCAGCCAAGGAGGGTCTGAAGCTTTCTTT
CDR3aa: CASSQGGSEAFF
d_gene: NA
j_gene: TRBJ1-1
v_gene: TRBV4-1
abundance: NA

CDR3nt: TGCGCCAGCAGCTCAGGGGGCGCGGACTACGAGCAGTACTTC
CDR3aa: CASSSGGADYEQYF
d_gene: TRBD1
j_gene: TRBJ2-7
v_gene: TRBV5-1
abundance: many

CDR3nt: TGTGCCAGCAGCGCTCAGGTAGACACATCCTACAATGAGCAGTTCTTC
CDR3aa: CASSAQVDTSYNEQFF
d_gene: NA
j_gene: TRBJ2-1
v_gene: TRBV9
abundance: once

CDR3nt: TGCGCCAGCAGCGCCAGTAGCAATCAGCCCCAGCATTTT
CDR3aa: CASSASSNQPQHF
d_gene: NA
j_gene: TRBJ1-5
v_gene: TRBV4-1
abundance: NA

CDR3nt: TGTGCCATCAGTGTACCCAGACTAGCGGGGGGGTCAGATACGCAGTATTTT
CDR3aa: CAISVPRLAGGSDTQYF
d_gene: TRBD2
j_gene: TRBJ2-3
v_gene: TRBV10-3
abundance: once

CDR3nt: TGCGCCAGCACAGACATCAACAATGAGCAGTTCTTC
CDR3aa: CASTDINNEQFF
d_gene: NA
j_gene: TRBJ2-1
v_gene: TRBV10-2
abundance: NA

CDR3nt: TGTGCCAGCAGCTTGTATGGGACTAGCGGGAGGGCCGCCGGGGAGCTGTTTTTT
CDR3aa: CASSLYGTSGRAAGELFF
d_gene: TRBD2
j_gene: TRBJ2-2
v_gene: TRBV5-6
abundance: once

CDR3nt: TGTGCCAGCAGCGTAAGGGCTAGCGGGGCCACAGATACGCAGTATTTT
CDR3aa: CASSVRASGATDTQYF
d_gene: TRBD2
j_gene: TRBJ2-3
v_gene: TRBV9
abundance: NA

CDR3nt: TGTGCCAGCAGTGAACAAACTACTAGCGGGGCCCCATGGGAGCAGTTCTTC
CDR3aa: CASSEQTTSGAPWEQFF
d_gene: TRBD2
j_gene: TRBJ2-1
v_gene: TRBV6-1
abundance: NA

CDR3nt: TGTGCCAGTAGTGACCCGGGACAGGGCTTTGCAACTGAAGCTTTCTTT
CDR3aa: CASSDPGQGFATEAFF
d_gene: TRBD1
j_gene: TRBJ1-1
v_gene: TRBV19
abundance: NA

CDR3nt: TGCAGCGTTGTACAGAACTATGGCTACACCTTC
CDR3aa: CSVVQNYGYTF
d_gene: NA
j_gene: TRBJ1-2
v_gene: TRBV29-1
abundance: NA

CDR3nt: TGTGCCAGCAGCACACGAACAGGGCCCGTACCTTTAGTCTCCTACGAGCAGTACTTC
CDR3aa: CASSTRTGPVPLVSYEQYF
d_gene: NA
j_gene: TRBJ2-7
v_gene: TRBV21-1
abundance: NA

CDR3nt: TGTGCCAGCAGGACTGACTTGTACCAAGAGACCCAGTACTTC
CDR3aa: CASRTDLYQETQYF
d_gene: NA
j_gene: TRBJ2-5
v_gene: TRBV27
abundance: NA

CDR3nt: TGTGCCAGCAGTTCAGAATCGAACACTGAAGCTTTCTTT
CDR3aa: CASSSESNTEAFF
d_gene: NA
j_gene: TRBJ1-1
v_gene: TRBV2
abundance: NA

CDR3nt: TGTGCCATCAGTGTCCAGAACGCTGGCTACACCTTC
CDR3aa: CAISVQNAGYTF
d_gene: NA
j_gene: TRBJ1-2
v_gene: TRBV10-3
abundance: NA

CDR3nt: TGTGCCAGCAGCACAGGGGGGGTTTACAATGAGCAGTTCTTC
CDR3aa: CASSTGGVYNEQFF
d_gene: NA
j_gene: TRBJ2-1
v_gene: TRBV7-9
abundance: NA

CDR3nt: TGCAGCGTTGAAGATCACAGGGGTGACTATGGCTACACCTTC
CDR3aa: CSVEDHRGDYGYTF
d_gene: TRBD1
j_gene: TRBJ1-2
v_gene: TRBV29-1
abundance: NA

CDR3nt: TGTGCCAGCGTGGGGGGGGACACCGGGGAGCTGTTTTTT
CDR3aa: CASVGGDTGELFF
d_gene: TRBD2
j_gene: TRBJ2-2
v_gene: TRBV10-3
abundance: NA

CDR3nt: TGTGCCAGCAGCTCTCCGAGGGCCGGGGAGCTGTTTTTT
CDR3aa: CASSSPRAGELFF
d_gene: NA
j_gene: TRBJ2-2
v_gene: TRBV3-1/TRBV3-2
abundance: NA

CDR3nt: TGTGCCAGCAGGTACAGGGCCCTCGTCGGCTATGGCTACACCTTC
CDR3aa: CASRYRALVGYGYTF
d_gene: NA
j_gene: TRBJ1-2
v_gene: TRBV27
abundance: NA

CDR3nt: TGTGCCAGCAGCTCAACAGGGGCCCCACCCTATGGCTACACCTTC
CDR3aa: CASSSTGAPPYGYTF
d_gene: TRBD1
j_gene: TRBJ1-2
v_gene: TRBV6-6
abundance: NA

CDR3nt: TGTGCCAGCAGCTCGCCGAAAAAAGGACAGGGGGGGTTGAACACTGAAGCTTTCTTT
CDR3aa: CASSSPKKGQGGLNTEAFF
d_gene: TRBD1
j_gene: TRBJ1-1
v_gene: TRBV7-9
abundance: NA